Below are 20 T cell receptor beta chains sequenced from a single sample in a study of T cells after yellow fever vaccination. TCRdb independently ran MiXCR on the 5' RACE reads; one entry per CDR3 protein. The top ten hold more than 3% of the sample, which has 300,000 to 400,000 distinct CDR3 sequences, approximately 13% seen once. Source: CD4+ T cells sorted from PBMCs, taken 15 days after the yellow fever booster vaccination. All receptors derive from a man between 18 and 35 years old who received the YFV17D yellow fever vaccine.

This clonotype was detected a few times. V gene TRBV19 combines with J gene TRBJ1-5, with 8 bases lining up with TRBD1. CDR3 size: 16 residues. Trimming cost V 7 bases and J 1 base; bases outside gene matches: 9. In germline, CDR1 is LNHDA, CDR2 SQIVND (reference sequence). In DNA, the CDR3 is TGTGCCAGTACCACCGGACAGGGACAAAGCAATCAGCCCCAGCATTTT. The encoded protein is CASTTGQGQSNQPQHF.

This clonotype was observed a handful of times. V usage is TRBV18 and J usage is TRBJ2-6; D is unclear. The CDR3 consists of 15 residues. Germline values: CDR1 KGHSH, CDR2 LQKENI. Trimming took off 3 bases at V and 0 bases at J, with 6 bases between the two ends. CDR3 loop: CASSPQNSGANVLTF. CDR3 nucleotides: TGTGCCAGCTCACCCCAGAACTCTGGGGCCAACGTCCTGACTTTC.

This clonotype was picked up a small number of times. This chain connects TRBV7-2 to TRBJ2-5, with 7 bases that match TRBD2. The germline V gene encodes CDR1 SGHTA and CDR2 FQGNSA. This CDR3 is 16 amino acids long. With V trimmed by 0 bases and J by 4 bases, 8 bases remained unmatched. The CDR3 DNA reads TGTGCCAGCAGCTTAGCGCTTACGGGGGGTGGAGAGACCCAGTACTTC. This translates into CASSLALTGGGETQYF.

The sample holds many counts of this clonotype. The chain joins TRBV12-3 or TRBV12-4 to TRBJ1-4, with unresolved D. V dropped 2 bases and J dropped 11 bases, with 15 bases sitting between them. There are 14 residues in the CDR3. CDR3: CASSLSDPAGKLFF. CDR3 DNA: TGTGCCAGCAGTTTATCCGACCCGGCGGGTAAACTGTTTTTT.

In this sample, this clonotype turned up a few times. The chain combines TRBV9 with TRBJ2-1; D possibly matches TRBD1 or TRBD2 (6 bases each). The V gene lost 0 bases and the J gene lost 6 bases, with 10 bases spanning the gap. The CDR3 consists of 14 residues. CDR1 is SGDLS and CDR2 is YYNGEE in the germline V gene. The CDR3 coding sequence is TGTGCCAGCAGCGTAGACGGGGGCATCAATGAGCAGTTCTTC. Protein: CASSVDGGINEQFF. Drawing the rest from reference TRBV9 and TRBJ2-1, the complete variable domain is DSGVTQTPKHLITATGQRVTLRCSPRSGDLSVYWYQQSLDQGLQFLIQYYNGEERAKGNILERFSAQQFPDLHSELNLSSLELGDSALYFCASSVDGGINEQFFGPGTRLTVL.

The V and J genes are TRBV27 and TRBJ1-1; 9 bases are a match to TRBD1. Germline V gives CDR1 MNHEY, CDR2 SMNVEV (reference sequence). The J segment lost 5 bases and the V segment lost 5 bases, leaving 9 bases of the junction unmatched. CDR3 length equals 15 residues. For the CDR3, the DNA is TGTGCCAGCAGTCCTCGGACAGGGGTTGCGACTGAAGCTTTCTTT. As protein: CASSPRTGVATEAFF.

This clonotype was counted at least ten times. The chain recombines TRBV5-1 with TRBJ2-3; TRBD2 is a possible D gene (6 bases). The germline CDR1 and CDR2 sequences are SGHRS and YFSETQ. The CDR3 has 13 residues. The V end lost 8 bases, the J end lost 1 base, and 11 bases lay between the germline ends. CDR3 protein: CASSGLGTDTQYF. The CDR3 coding sequence is TGCGCCAGTTCGGGACTGGGCACAGATACGCAGTATTTT.

The CDR3 is CASTERNSPLHF. Here the CDR3 DNA reads TGTGCCAGCACTGAGAGGAATTCACCCCTCCACTTT. The chain carries TRBV28 and TRBJ1-6; D unresolved. V was shortened by 7 bases and J by 7 bases, with 8 bases between the two germline ends. The germline CDR1 and CDR2 sequences are MDHEN and SYDVKM. The length of the CDR3 is 12 residues. Together with reference TRBV28 and TRBJ1-6, the CDR3 gives the full variable domain: DVKVTQSSRYLVKRTGEKVFLECVQDMDHENMFWYRQDPGLGLRLIYFSYDVKMKEKGDIPEGYSVSREKKERFSLILESASTNQTSMYLCASTERNSPLHFGNGTRLTVT.

The CDR3 nucleotides read TGTGCCAGTAGGAAGGGGTTTTTCCGCGTC. Translating it yields CASRKGFFRV. The chain links TRBV19 to TRBJ2-7, with D maybe TRBD1 (5 bases). CDR3 size: 10 residues. Germline values: CDR1 LNHDA, CDR2 SQIVND (reference sequence).

Ten or more counts support this clonotype. The chain carries TRBV4-1 and TRBJ2-4; 7 bases line up with TRBD1. The CDR3 loop spans 16 amino acids. V was clipped by 4 bases and J by 2 bases; unmatched bases: 8. The germline V gene encodes CDR1 MGHRA and CDR2 YSYEKL. CDR3 in DNA: TGCGCCAGCAGCCTCGACCAGGGGGATTCCAAAAACATTCAGTACTTC. Protein sequence: CASSLDQGDSKNIQYF.

The rearrangement links TRBV3-1 to TRBJ2-1; the match to TRBD2 covers 14 bases. V lost 3 bases and J lost 10; bases outside the gene matches: 5. Germline V CDR1 and CDR2: LGHDT, YNNKEL (reference sequence). The CDR3 length is 15 residues. CDR3 in DNA: TGTGCCAGCAGCCAGACTAGCGGGGGGGCTCGGGAGCAGTTCTTC. Its protein product is CASSQTSGGAREQFF.

The chain is built from TRBV6-5 and TRBJ1-1, with a weak D call TRBD1 (6 bases). Germline CDR1 reads MNHEY; CDR2 reads SVGAGI. Trimming removed 5 bases from V and 8 bases from J, with 18 bases in between. CDR3 length equals 14 residues. The CDR3 sequence: CASSPLPGGREAFF. The CDR3 DNA sequence: TGTGCCAGCAGTCCCCTTCCGGGGGGCAGAGAAGCTTTCTTT.

The chain recombines TRBV20-1 with TRBJ1-1; 7 nucleotides match TRBD1. The CDR3 is 12 residues long. The trim removed 5 bases at V and 8 bases at J, leaving 8 bases unmatched. Germline CDR1 reads DFQATT; CDR2 reads SNEGSKA (reference sequence). CDR3 DNA: TGCAGTGCTCTGAGGACAGGCCCCGAAGCTTTCTTT. This gives the protein CSALRTGPEAFF.

The genes are TRBV5-1 and TRBJ1-2; D might be TRBD1 (5 bases). The length of the CDR3 is 14 residues. V lost 0 bases and J lost 6, with 12 bases in between. Germline CDR1 is SGHRS and CDR2 is YFSETQ. The DNA for the CDR3 is TGCGCCAGCAGCTTGGCCAATAGGGGAGATGGCTACACCTTC. Protein: CASSLANRGDGYTF.

This clonotype was seen a handful of times. J is TRBJ1-1 and V is TRBV3-1, with 8 bases lining up with TRBD1. CDR3 size: 15 residues. The junction had 7 bases not matched to a gene; V was cut back by 2 bases and J by 5 bases. Germline values: CDR1 LGHDT, CDR2 YNNKEL (reference sequence). CDR3 amino acids: CASSQQGAGRTEAFF. The CDR3 DNA follows: TGTGCCAGCAGCCAACAGGGGGCAGGACGGACTGAAGCTTTCTTT.

The V call is TRBV6-6, the J call TRBJ2-7, with TRBD1 as a possible D gene (5 bases). CDR3 size: 19 residues. Looked up from germline, CDR1 is MNHNY and CDR2 is SVGAGI (reference sequence). With 9 bases removed from V and 0 bases from J, the gap between germline ends came to 30 bases. The CDR3 is CARFPPILTGDISSYEQYV. The CDR3 region has the DNA TGTGCCAGGTTTCCTCCTATTCTTACAGGTGACATCAGCTCCTACGAGCAGTACGTC.

The chain employs TRBV6-1 and TRBJ1-2; 7 bases are shared with TRBD1. V lost 10 bases to trimming and J lost 7 bases; unmatched junction nucleotides: 18. The V gene's germline CDR1 is MNHNS and CDR2 SASEGT. The CDR3 runs to 15 residues. CDR3 DNA sequence: TGTGCCATACTAAATGGACAGGCGGATTGGAGTGGCTACACCTTC. Protein: CAILNGQADWSGYTF.

The table lists this clonotype with a few counts. The chain recombines TRBV21-1 with TRBJ1-5; the table's D call of TRBD1 was not tested on the DNA. TRBV21-1 is termed a pseudogene. The CDR3 is 15 amino acids. The DNA of the CDR3 is TGTGCCAGCAGCAAAGGGAGCAGTTCAGGGCAGCCCCAGCATTTT. Its protein is CASSKGSSSGQPQHF.

The chain couples TRBV10-3 to TRBJ2-2, with 7 bases identical to TRBD1. Germline loops: CDR1 ENHRY, CDR2 SYGVKD. The trim removed 3 bases at V and 5 bases at J, leaving 6 bases unmatched. The CDR3 has 15 residues. The CDR3, as DNA: TGTGCCATCAGTGAAGCAGGGGGTGTGACCGGGGAGCTGTTTTTT. Its protein product is CAISEAGGVTGELFF.

V is TRBV6-2 or TRBV6-3 and J is TRBJ2-1; 14 nucleotides line up with TRBD2. This CDR3 spans 17 amino acids. CDR1 and CDR2 (germline): MNHEY, SVGEGT. The trim removed 4 bases at V and 4 bases at J, leaving 6 bases unmatched. CDR3 nucleotides: TGTGCCAGCAGTTCCCGGACTAGCGGGGGGTCGTACAATGAGCAGTTCTTC. Amino acids: CASSSRTSGGSYNEQFF.